The TCR beta chain described here comes from a study of T cell repertoires in ileal Crohn's disease. The protocol was immunoSEQ multiplex PCR, while the TCRdb copy is restricted to in-frame clones and leaves out a portion. The sample includes more than 15,000 clones, less than 85% of them seen just once. Trimming removed 1 base from V and 4 bases from J, with 11 bases in between. This CDR3 comprises 15 residues. From germline, CDR1 is SGDLS and CDR2 YYNGEE. The sequenced sample consisted of ileal tissue. The TCR comes from an adult with Crohn's disease. J is TRBJ2-2 and V is TRBV9; D possibly corresponds to TRBD2 (6 bases). The CDR3 protein is CASSVRGGGTGELFF. For the CDR3, the DNA is TGTGCCAGCAGCGTACGGGGAGGAGGCACCGGGGAGCTGTTTTTT.